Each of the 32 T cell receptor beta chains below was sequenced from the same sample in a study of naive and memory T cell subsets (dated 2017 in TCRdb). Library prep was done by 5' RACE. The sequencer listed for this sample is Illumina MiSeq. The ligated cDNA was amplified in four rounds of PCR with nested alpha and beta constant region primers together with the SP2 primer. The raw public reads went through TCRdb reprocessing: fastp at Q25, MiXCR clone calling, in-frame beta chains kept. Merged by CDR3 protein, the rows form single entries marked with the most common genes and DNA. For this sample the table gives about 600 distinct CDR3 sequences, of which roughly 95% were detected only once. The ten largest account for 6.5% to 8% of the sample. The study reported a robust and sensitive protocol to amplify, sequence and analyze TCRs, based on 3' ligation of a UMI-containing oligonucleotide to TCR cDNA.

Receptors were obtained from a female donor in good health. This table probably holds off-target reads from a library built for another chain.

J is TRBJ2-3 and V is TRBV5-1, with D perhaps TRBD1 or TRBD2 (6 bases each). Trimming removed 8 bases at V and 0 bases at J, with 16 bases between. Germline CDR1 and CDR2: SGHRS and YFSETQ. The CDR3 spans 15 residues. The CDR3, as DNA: TGCGCCAGTCGGCGAGGGGGGACTAGCACAGATACGCAGTATTTT. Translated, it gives CASRRGGTSTDTQYF.

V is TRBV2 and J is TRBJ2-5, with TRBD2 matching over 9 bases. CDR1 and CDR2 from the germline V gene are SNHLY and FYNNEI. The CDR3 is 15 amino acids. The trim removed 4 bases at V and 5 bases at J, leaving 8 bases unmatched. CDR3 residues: CASSGPGLATETQYF. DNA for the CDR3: TGTGCCAGCAGTGGGCCGGGACTAGCCACGGAGACCCAGTACTTC.

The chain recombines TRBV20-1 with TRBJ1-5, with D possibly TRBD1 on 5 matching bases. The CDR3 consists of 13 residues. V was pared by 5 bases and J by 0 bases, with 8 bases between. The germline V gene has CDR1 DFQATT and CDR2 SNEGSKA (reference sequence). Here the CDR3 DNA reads TGCAGTGCTTTGACAGATAGCAATCAGCCCCAGCATTTT. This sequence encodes CSALTDSNQPQHF.

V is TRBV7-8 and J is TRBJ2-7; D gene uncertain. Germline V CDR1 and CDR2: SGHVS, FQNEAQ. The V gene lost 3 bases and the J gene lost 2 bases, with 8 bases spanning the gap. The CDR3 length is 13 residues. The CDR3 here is CASSFTQTYEQYF. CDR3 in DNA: TGTGCCAGCAGCTTTACACAGACCTACGAGCAGTACTTC.

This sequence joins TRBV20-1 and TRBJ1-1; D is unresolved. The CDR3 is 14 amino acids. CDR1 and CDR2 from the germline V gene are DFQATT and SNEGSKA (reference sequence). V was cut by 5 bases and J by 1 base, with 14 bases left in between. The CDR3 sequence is CSARRPLPNTEAFF. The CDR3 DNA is TGCAGTGCTCGACGGCCCCTACCGAACACTGAAGCTTTCTTT.

This chain's CDR3 is CASSLWTEAFF. CDR3 nucleotide sequence: TGTGCCAGCAGCTTATGGACTGAAGCTTTCTTT. The rearrangement links TRBV7-2 to TRBJ1-1; no reliable D call. Trimming shortened V by 2 bases and J by 5 bases, and 3 bases separated the two germline ends. The germline gives CDR1 SGHTA, CDR2 FQGNSA. CDR3 length: 11 residues.

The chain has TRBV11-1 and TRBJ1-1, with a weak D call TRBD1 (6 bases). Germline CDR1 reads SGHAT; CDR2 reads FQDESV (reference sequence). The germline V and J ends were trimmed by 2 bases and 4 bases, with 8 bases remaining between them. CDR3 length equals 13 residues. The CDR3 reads CASSLQGGTEAFF. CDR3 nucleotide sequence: TGTGCCAGCAGCTTACAAGGGGGCACTGAAGCTTTCTTT.

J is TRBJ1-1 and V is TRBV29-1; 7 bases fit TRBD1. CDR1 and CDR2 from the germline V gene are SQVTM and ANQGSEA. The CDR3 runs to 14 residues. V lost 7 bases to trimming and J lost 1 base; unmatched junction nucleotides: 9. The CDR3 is CSALTGTANTEAFF. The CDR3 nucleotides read TGCAGCGCGCTCACCGGGACAGCGAACACTGAAGCTTTCTTT.

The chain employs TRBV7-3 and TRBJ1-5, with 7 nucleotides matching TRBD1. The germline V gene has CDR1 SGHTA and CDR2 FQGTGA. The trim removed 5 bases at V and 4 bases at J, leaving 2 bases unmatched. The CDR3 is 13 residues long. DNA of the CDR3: TGTGCCAGCAGCCTGACAGGGAATCAGCCCCAGCATTTT. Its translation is CASSLTGNQPQHF.

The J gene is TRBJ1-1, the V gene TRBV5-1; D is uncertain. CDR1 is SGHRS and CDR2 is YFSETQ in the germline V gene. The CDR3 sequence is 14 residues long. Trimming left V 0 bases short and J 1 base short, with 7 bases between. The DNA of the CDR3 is TGCGCCAGCAGCTTGGGGGCCGAGAACACTGAAGCTTTCTTT. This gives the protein CASSLGAENTEAFF.

The CDR3, as DNA: TGCAGTGCTGACCCGAACACTGAAGCTTTCTTT. The encoded protein is CSADPNTEAFF. This rearrangement joins TRBV20-1 to TRBJ1-1; D is unresolved. CDR3 length equals 11 residues. Trimming removed 5 bases from V and 1 base from J, with 5 bases in between. Germline V gene sequence: CDR1 DFQATT, CDR2 SNEGSKA (reference sequence).

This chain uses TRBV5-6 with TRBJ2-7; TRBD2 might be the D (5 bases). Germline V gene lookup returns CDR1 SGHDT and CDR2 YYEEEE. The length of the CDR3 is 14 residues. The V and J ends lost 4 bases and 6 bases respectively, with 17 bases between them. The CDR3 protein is CASSARGRTREQYF. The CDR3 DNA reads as TGTGCCAGCAGCGCCCGGGGAAGGACCCGCGAGCAGTACTTC.

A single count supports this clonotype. The CDR3 loop reads CASGVSLSDTQYF. For the CDR3, the DNA is TGTGCCAGTGGAGTTTCATTATCGGATACGCAGTATTTT. The rearrangement uses TRBV5-6 and TRBJ2-3, with D uncertain. CDR3 length: 13 amino acids. Germline CDR1 and CDR2: SGHDT and YYEEEE. V was trimmed by 8 bases and J by 6 bases, leaving 16 bases between them.

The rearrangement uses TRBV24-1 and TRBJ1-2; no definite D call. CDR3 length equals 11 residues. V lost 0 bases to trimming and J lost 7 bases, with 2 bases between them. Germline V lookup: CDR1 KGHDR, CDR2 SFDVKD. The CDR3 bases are TGTGCCACCAGTGATTTGGCTGGCTACACCTTC. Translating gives CATSDLAGYTF.

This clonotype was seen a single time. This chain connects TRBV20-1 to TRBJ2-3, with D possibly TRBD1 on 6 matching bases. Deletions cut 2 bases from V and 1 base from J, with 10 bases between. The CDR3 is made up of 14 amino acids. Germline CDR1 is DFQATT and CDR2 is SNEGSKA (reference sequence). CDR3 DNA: TGCAGTGCTAGATCAAGACAGGGCACAGATACGCAGTATTTT. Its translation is CSARSRQGTDTQYF.

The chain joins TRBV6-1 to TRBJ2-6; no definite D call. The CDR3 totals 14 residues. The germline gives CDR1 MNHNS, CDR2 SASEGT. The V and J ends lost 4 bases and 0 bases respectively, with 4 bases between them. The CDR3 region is CASSGGSGANVLTF. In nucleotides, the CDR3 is TGTGCCAGCAGTGGGGGCTCTGGGGCCAACGTCCTGACTTTC.

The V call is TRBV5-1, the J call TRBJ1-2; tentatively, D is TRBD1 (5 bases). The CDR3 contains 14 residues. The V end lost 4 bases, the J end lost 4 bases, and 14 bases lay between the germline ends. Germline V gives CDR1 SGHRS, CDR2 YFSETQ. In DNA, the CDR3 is TGCGCCAGCAGCCCCAGGGAGGGCCTCTATGGCTACACCTTC. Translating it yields CASSPREGLYGYTF.

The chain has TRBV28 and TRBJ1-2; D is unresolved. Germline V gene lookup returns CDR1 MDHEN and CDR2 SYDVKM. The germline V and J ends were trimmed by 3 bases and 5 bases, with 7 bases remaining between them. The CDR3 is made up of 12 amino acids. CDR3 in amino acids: CASSFAIYGYTF. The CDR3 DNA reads TGTGCCAGCAGTTTTGCTATTTATGGCTACACCTTC.

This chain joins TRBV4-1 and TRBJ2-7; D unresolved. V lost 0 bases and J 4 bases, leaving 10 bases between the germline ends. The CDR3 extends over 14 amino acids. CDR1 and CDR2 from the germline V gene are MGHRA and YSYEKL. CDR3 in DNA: TGCGCCAGCAGCCAAGACGGTGTAGGGTACGAGCAGTACTTC. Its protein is CASSQDGVGYEQYF.

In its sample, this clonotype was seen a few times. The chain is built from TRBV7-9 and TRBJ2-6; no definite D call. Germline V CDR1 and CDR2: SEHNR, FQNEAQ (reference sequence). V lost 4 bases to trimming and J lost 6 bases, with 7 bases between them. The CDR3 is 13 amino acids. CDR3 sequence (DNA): TGTGCCAGCAGCTCTGTTGAGGCCAACGTCCTGACTTTC. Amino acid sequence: CASSSVEANVLTF.

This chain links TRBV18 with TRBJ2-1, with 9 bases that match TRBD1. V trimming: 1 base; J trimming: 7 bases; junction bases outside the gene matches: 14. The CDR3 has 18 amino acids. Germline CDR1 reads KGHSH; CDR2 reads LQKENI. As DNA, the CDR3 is TGTGCCAGCTCACCACTGGGGCCCGGGACAGGGTCCTTGAATGAGCAGTTCTTC. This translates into CASSPLGPGTGSLNEQFF.

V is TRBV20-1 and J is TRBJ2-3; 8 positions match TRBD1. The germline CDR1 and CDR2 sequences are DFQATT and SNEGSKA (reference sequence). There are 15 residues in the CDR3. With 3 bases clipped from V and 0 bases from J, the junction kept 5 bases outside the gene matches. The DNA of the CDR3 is TGCAGTGCTAGTCTCCGGGACAGGAGCACAGATACGCAGTATTTT. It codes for CSASLRDRSTDTQYF.

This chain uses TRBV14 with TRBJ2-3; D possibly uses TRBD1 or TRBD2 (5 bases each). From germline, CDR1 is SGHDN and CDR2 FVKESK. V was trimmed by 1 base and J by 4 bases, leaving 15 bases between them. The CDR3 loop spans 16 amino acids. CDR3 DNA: TGTGCCAGCAGCCAAGCCGCAGGTGGGACCGCAGATACGCAGTATTTT. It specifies CASSQAAGGTADTQYF.

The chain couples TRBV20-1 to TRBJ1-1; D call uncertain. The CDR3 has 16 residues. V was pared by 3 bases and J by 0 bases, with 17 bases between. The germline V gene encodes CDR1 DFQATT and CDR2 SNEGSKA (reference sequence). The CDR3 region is CSASKFLGILNTEAFF. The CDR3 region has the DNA TGCAGTGCTAGTAAATTTTTAGGGATCTTGAACACTGAAGCTTTCTTT.

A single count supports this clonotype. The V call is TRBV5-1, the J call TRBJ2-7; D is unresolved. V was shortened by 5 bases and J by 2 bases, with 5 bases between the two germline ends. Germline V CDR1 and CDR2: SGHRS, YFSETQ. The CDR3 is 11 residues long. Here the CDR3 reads CASRDAYEQYF. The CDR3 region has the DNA TGCGCCAGCAGGGACGCCTACGAGCAGTACTTC.

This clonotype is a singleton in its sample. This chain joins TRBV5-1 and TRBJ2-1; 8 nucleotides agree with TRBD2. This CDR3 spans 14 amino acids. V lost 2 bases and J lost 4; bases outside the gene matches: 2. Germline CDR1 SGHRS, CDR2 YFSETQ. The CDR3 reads CASSFPSGYNEQFF. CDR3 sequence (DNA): TGCGCCAGCAGCTTCCCTAGCGGGTACAATGAGCAGTTCTTC.

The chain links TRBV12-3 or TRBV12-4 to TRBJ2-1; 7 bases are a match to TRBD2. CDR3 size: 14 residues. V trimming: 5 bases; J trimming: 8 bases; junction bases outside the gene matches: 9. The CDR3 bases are TGTGCCAGCAGTCCCGGGCTGGGGGGGTATGAGCAGTTCTTC. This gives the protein CASSPGLGGYEQFF.

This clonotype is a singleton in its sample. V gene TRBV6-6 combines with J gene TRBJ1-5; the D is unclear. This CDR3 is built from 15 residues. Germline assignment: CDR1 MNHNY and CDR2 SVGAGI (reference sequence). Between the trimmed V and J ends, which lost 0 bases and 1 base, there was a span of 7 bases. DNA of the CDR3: TGTGCCAGCAGTTACTCCCCCGGGAGCAATCAGCCCCAGCATTTT. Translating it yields CASSYSPGSNQPQHF.

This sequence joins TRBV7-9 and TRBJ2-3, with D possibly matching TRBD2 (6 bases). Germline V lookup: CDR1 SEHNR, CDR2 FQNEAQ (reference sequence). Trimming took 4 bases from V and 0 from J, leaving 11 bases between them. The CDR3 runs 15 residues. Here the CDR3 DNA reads TGTGCCAGCAGCTATTCCGGGACTAGCACAGATACGCAGTATTTT. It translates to CASSYSGTSTDTQYF.

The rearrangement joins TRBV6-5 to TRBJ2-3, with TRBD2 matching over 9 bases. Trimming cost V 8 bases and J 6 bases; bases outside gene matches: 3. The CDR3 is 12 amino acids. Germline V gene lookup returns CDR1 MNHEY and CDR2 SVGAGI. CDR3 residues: CASRGGGDTQYF. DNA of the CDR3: TGTGCCAGCCGCGGGGGGGGGGATACGCAGTATTTT.

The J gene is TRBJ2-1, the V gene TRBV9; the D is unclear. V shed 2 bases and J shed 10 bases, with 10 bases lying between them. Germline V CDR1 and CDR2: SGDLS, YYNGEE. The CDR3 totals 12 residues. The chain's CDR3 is CASSVQSGEQFF. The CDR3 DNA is TGTGCCAGCAGCGTTCAAAGTGGGGAGCAGTTCTTC.

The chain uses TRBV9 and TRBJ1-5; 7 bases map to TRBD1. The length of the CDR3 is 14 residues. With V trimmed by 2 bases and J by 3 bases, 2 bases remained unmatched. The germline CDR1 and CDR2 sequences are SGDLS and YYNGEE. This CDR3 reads CASSVGTVNQPQHF. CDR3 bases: TGTGCCAGCAGCGTCGGGACAGTCAATCAGCCCCAGCATTTT.